This is a list of T cell receptor beta chains from one sample in a study of shared clonotypes between healthy human individuals. The table came from immunoSEQ multiplex PCR; TCRdb's copy has only in-frame clones and leaves some out. This sample carries some 2,000,000 clones, roughly 94% of them seen once, and the ten largest clones take 0.9% to 1.3%. Sequenced input: naive CD8+ T cells sorted from blood. The origin of the receptors is a man aged 18 to 35 in good health. Both conserved end residues are part of each CDR3. A D gene is named only where the DNA matches it firmly. The size entry is marked missing in some rows and otherwise reads once, few, many or a size class.

clone_size	j_call	d_call	v_call	cdr3_aa	cdr3_nt
.	TRBJ1-2	TRBD1	TRBV11-2	CASSLGPGTGNYGYTF	TGTGCCAGCAGCCTAGGTCCCGGGACAGGGAACTATGGCTACACCTTC
.	TRBJ2-1	.	TRBV30	CAWSGDLDEQFF	TGTGCCTGGAGTGGGGACTTAGACGAGCAGTTCTTC
.	TRBJ1-2	TRBD1	TRBV10-3	CAISEGTGGEDYGYTF	TGTGCCATCAGTGAAGGGACAGGGGGGGAGGACTATGGCTACACCTTC
.	TRBJ2-2	.	TRBV7-3	CASSPILTPTGVPGELFF	TGTGCCAGCAGCCCGATCCTAACGCCGACGGGGGTCCCCGGGGAGCTGTTTTTT
.	TRBJ1-1	.	TRBV28	CASSSFRGTEAFF	TGTGCCAGCAGTTCATTCAGGGGCACTGAAGCTTTCTTT
.	TRBJ2-1	TRBD2	TRBV5-1	CASSPRLGTSGTIYNEQFF	TGCGCCAGCAGCCCTCGTCTCGGGACTAGCGGGACTATCTACAATGAGCAGTTCTTC
.	TRBJ1-5	TRBD1	TRBV28	CASSFKGAWQPQHF	TGTGCCAGCAGTTTCAAGGGGGCATGGCAGCCCCAGCATTTT
.	TRBJ2-7	.	TRBV10-1	CASSDKPGYEQYF	TGCGCCAGCAGTGATAAACCAGGGTACGAGCAGTACTTC
.	TRBJ2-7	.	TRBV5-1	CASSLTPTYEQYF	TGCGCCAGCAGCTTGACCCCTACTTACGAGCAGTACTTC
.	TRBJ2-2	.	TRBV30	CAWSLGTGGELFF	TGTGCCTGGAGTTTAGGCACCGGCGGGGAGCTGTTTTTT
.	TRBJ2-5	TRBD1	TRBV4-3	CASSRGTGVSETQYF	TGCGCCAGCAGCCGAGGGACAGGGGTTTCGGAGACCCAGTACTTC
.	TRBJ1-1	.	TRBV10-2	CASSEEESTEAFF	TGCGCCAGCAGTGAGGAGGAGAGCACTGAAGCTTTCTTT
.	TRBJ2-1	.	TRBV25-1	CASTNSNEQFF	TGTGCCAGCACCAACAGTAATGAGCAGTTCTTC
.	TRBJ1-4	.	TRBV6-5	CASSYSNAEKLFF	TGTGCCAGCAGTTACTCTAATGCAGAAAAACTGTTTTTT
.	TRBJ1-5	.	TRBV28	CASSTRVEQPQHF	TGTGCCAGCAGTACCAGGGTTGAACAGCCCCAGCATTTT
.	TRBJ1-6	.	TRBV6-7	CASSYRDPGPQIDNSPLHF	TGTGCCAGCAGTTACCGGGACCCCGGCCCCCAAATAGATAATTCACCCCTCCACTTT
.	TRBJ2-1	TRBD2	TRBV28	CASSLVAGSYNEQFF	TGTGCCAGCAGTTTGGTAGCGGGCTCCTACAATGAGCAGTTCTTC
.	TRBJ2-7	TRBD2	TRBV4-3	CASSQNSGAYEQYF	TGCGCCAGCAGCCAAAATAGCGGGGCTTACGAGCAGTACTTC
.	TRBJ2-5	.	TRBV11-2	CASSFLTGSETQYF	TGTGCCAGCAGCTTTCTCACCGGTTCGGAGACCCAGTACTTC
.	TRBJ2-1	.	TRBV30	CAWEKRVIGEQFF	TGTGCCTGGGAGAAGAGGGTCATCGGTGAGCAGTTCTTC
.	TRBJ1-2	.	TRBV28	CASTPPTDGGGFYGYTF	TGTGCCAGCACCCCCCCTACCGACGGGGGCGGCTTCTATGGCTACACCTTC
.	TRBJ2-3	TRBD2	TRBV5-1	CASSWGLAGLRGGTDTQYF	TGCGCCAGCAGCTGGGGACTAGCGGGCCTCCGAGGTGGCACAGATACGCAGTATTTT
.	TRBJ1-4	.	TRBV9	CASSGDLGAEKLFF	TGTGCCAGCAGCGGGGATCTCGGGGCTGAAAAACTGTTTTTT
few	TRBJ2-1	TRBD1	TRBV7-9	CASSSKYRGPKVNEQFF	TGTGCCAGCAGCTCAAAATACAGGGGTCCGAAGGTCAATGAGCAGTTCTTC
.	TRBJ2-5	.	TRBV4-3	CASSQDVIGSAVQETQYF	TGCGCCAGCAGCCAAGATGTTATCGGGTCGGCAGTCCAAGAGACCCAGTACTTC
.	TRBJ2-7	TRBD1	TRBV19	CASRQGAYEQYF	TGTGCCAGCCGACAGGGGGCCTACGAGCAGTACTTC
.	TRBJ2-7	TRBD2	TRBV2	CASSDGLAVYYEQYF	TGTGCCAGCAGCGACGGACTAGCGGTGTACTACGAGCAGTACTTC
.	TRBJ2-7	.	TRBV9	CASSAGNSYEQYF	TGTGCCAGCAGCGCCGGGAACTCCTACGAGCAGTACTTC
.	TRBJ1-1	.	TRBV19	CASSIVGAGYTEAFF	TGTGCCAGTAGTATAGTGGGGGCTGGATACACTGAAGCTTTCTTT
.	TRBJ1-6	.	TRBV30	CAWKAEGGYNSPLHF	TGTGCCTGGAAAGCGGAGGGGGGTTATAATTCACCCCTCCACTTT
.	TRBJ2-6	TRBD2	TRBV4-3	CASSQGGGDVSGANVLTF	TGCGCCAGCAGCCAAGGGGGAGGGGACGTCTCTGGGGCCAACGTCCTGACTTTC
.	TRBJ2-7	.	TRBV6-1	CASSESRGWQGYEQYF	TGTGCCAGCAGTGAATCCCGGGGATGGCAGGGCTACGAGCAGTACTTC
.	TRBJ1-2	.	TRBV6-6	CASSNPGADYGYTF	TGTGCCAGCAGTAACCCGGGGGCTGACTATGGCTACACCTTC
.	TRBJ2-1	.	TRBV11-2	CASSRLGVYEQFF	TGTGCCAGCAGCCGCCTAGGAGTATATGAGCAGTTCTTC
.	TRBJ2-7	.	TRBV7-9	CASSARLEGEQYF	TGTGCCAGCAGCGCGCGACTAGAGGGCGAGCAGTACTTC
.	TRBJ2-1	.	TRBV4-3	CASSQDLSSRTAYNEQFF	TGCGCCAGCAGCCAAGATTTGTCTTCGAGGACAGCCTACAATGAGCAGTTCTTC
.	TRBJ2-7	.	TRBV27	CASSPSPKRISYEQYF	TGTGCCAGCAGTCCCTCCCCGAAGCGGATCTCCTACGAGCAGTACTTC
few	TRBJ2-5	TRBD1	TRBV30	CAWSKGQGGQETQYF	TGTGCCTGGAGTAAGGGACAGGGAGGTCAAGAGACCCAGTACTTC
.	TRBJ1-5	TRBD1	TRBV2	CAGRTGTEGNQPQHF	TGTGCCGGACGGACAGGGACGGAAGGCAATCAGCCCCAGCATTTT
.	TRBJ2-7	TRBD2	TRBV5-6	CASSLEGLYYEQYF	TGTGCCAGCAGCTTGGAGGGACTATACTACGAGCAGTACTTC
.	TRBJ2-7	.	TRBV19	CASSPTPTLLMIEQYF	TGTGCCAGTAGCCCAACCCCGACCCTCCTGATGATCGAGCAGTACTTC
.	TRBJ2-7	TRBD1	TRBV5-4	CASSWDRGSYEQYF	TGTGCCAGCAGCTGGGACAGGGGTAGCTACGAGCAGTACTTC
.	TRBJ1-4	.	TRBV30	CAWSVRQMEKLFF	TGTGCCTGGAGCGTAAGGCAGATGGAAAAACTGTTTTTT
once	TRBJ2-7	TRBD2	TRBV11-2	CASSRPGGLAGEEQYF	TGTGCCAGCAGCCGGCCGGGAGGGCTAGCGGGAGAGGAGCAGTACTTC
.	TRBJ2-7	.	TRBV7-6	CASSPSESEDLSYEQYF	TGTGCCAGCAGCCCCAGTGAGTCAGAGGATCTCTCCTACGAGCAGTACTTC